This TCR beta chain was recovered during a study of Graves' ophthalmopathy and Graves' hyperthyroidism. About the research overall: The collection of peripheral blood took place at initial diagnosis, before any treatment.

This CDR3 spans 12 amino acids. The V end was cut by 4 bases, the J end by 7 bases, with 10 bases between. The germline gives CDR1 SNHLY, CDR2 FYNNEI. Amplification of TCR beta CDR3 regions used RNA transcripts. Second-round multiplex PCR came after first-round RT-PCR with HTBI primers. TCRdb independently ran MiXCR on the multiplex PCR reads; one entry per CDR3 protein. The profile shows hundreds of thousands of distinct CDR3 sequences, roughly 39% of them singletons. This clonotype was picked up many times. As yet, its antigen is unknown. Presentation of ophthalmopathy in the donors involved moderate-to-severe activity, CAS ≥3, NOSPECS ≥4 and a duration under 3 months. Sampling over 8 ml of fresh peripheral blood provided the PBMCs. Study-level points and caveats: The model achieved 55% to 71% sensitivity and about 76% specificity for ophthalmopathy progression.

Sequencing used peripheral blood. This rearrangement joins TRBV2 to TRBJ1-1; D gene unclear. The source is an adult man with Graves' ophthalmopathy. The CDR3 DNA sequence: TGTGCCAGCAGTGTTAGTTTCCTTGAAGCTTTCTTT. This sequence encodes CASSVSFLEAFF.